This T cell receptor (beta chain) is from a study of blood T cell repertoires in COVID-19. Study context: COVID-19 samples, acute and convalescent, were from the United States, Italy and Spain.

The V segment lost 5 bases and the J segment 4 bases; nucleotides outside the gene matches: 8. CDR3 length: 15 residues. The germline gives CDR1 SNHLY, CDR2 FYNNEI. In the original processing: Quantification of nucleated cells was approximated via reference gene primer amplification. Assay used: immunoSEQ multiplex PCR; TCRdb lists only in-frame clones, some missing. V, J and clone size derive from that table, while D and trimming were established from the DNA sequence. The table lists just under 80,000 clones, roughly 80% of them singletons, with about a third in the top ten. Source material: peripheral blood. This clonotype was obtained from a woman in her seventies with acute or convalescent COVID-19. V is TRBV2 and J is TRBJ1-2; 9 nucleotides line up with TRBD1. This chain's CDR3 is CASSPGQGSGYGYTF. The CDR3 DNA follows: TGTGCCAGCAGTCCGGGACAGGGATCGGGCTATGGCTACACCTTC.